This T cell receptor (beta chain) was identified during a study of control samples from healthy donors and cancer patients (TCRdb year 2020). CDR1 and CDR2 were assigned from the germline V gene as SGDLS and YYNGEE. Trimming removed 0 bases from V and 1 base from J; the gene matches leave 8 bases unexplained. The CDR3 sequence holds 18 residues, the cysteine and phenylalanine included. The DNA shown is the 54-base CDR3, in frame from base 1. About this clone itself: Its recognized antigen is unknown. Base qualities are not at hand, and no much larger clone is one base apart.

Library method: the immunoSEQ multiplex PCR assay. What TCRdb holds here is the immuneACCESS table cut down to in-frame rearrangements. Part of the clones is not present; checked against another copy, under half of the missing clones reflect an unresolved V gene, and the others are unexplained. This sample gives about 120,000 clones in total; approximately 92% of them show up just once. Approximately 0.58% of the sample is in the top ten clones. This TCR came from a man of 80 years or more with head and neck cancer. The V and J segments used are TRBV9 and TRBJ2-1; 9 bases in between match TRBD2. Material: PBMCs. The DNA is as follows: TGTGCCAGCAGCGTAGTGCGGGGGGGCCATGGGTCCTACAATGAGCAGTTCTTC. It specifies CASSVVRGGHGSYNEQFF.